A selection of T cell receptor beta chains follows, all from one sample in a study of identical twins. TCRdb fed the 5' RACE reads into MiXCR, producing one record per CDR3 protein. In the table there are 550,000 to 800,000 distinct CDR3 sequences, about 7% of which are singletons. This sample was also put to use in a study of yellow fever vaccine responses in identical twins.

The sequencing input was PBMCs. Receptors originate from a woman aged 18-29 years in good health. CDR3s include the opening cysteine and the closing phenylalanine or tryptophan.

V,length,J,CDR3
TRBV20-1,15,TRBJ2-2,CSARDGRGISGELFF
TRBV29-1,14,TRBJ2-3,CSVDVSGLTDTQYF
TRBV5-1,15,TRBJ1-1,CASTQTEALNTEAFF
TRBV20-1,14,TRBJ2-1,CSASSGTLNNEQFF
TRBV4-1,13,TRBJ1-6,CASRDMDNSPLHF
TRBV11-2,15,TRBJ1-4,CASSLLFASEEKLFF
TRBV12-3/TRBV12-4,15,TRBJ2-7,CASSPPRRPPYEQYF
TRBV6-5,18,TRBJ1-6,CASSSLRGPGSYNSPLHF
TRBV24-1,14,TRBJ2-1,CATSDHRPGDEQFF
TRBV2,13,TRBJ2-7,CASSEGYSYEQYF
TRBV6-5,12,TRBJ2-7,CASSPSPYEQYF
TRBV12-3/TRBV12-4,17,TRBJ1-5,CASSSTPGPGPNQPQHF
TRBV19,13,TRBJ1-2,CASSMGRTDGYTF
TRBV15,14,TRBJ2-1,CATSPDRGGNEQFF
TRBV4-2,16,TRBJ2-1,CASSQDAGGGHNEQFF
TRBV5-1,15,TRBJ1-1,CASSLGGFRNTEAFF
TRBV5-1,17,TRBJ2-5,CASSGGLAGAPQETQYF
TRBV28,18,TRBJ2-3,CASSSNNRVSSSTDTQYF
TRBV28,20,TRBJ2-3,CASNRLGGLAEYYSTDTQYF
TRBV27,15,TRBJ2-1,CASNRLAGANNEQFF
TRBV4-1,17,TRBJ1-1,CASSQAPGTTLNTEAFF
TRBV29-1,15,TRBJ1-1,CSVDEGGPANTEAFF
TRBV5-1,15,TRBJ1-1,CASSLSSRLNTEAFF
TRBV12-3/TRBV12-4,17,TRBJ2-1,CASSFGLAGLTRNEQFF